What follows describes a single T cell receptor (beta chain). Its antigen is still unknown. The sample originates from a study of CD8+CD57+ T cells in acquired aplastic anemia. Study overall: 3.2 ug was the average amount of DNA from sorted CD4+ and CD8+ cells. Regarding the study as a whole: Controls did not differ significantly from patients in CD8+ Simpson's diversity. Patients shared twenty-nine CD8+ CDR3 sequences with controls.

Sequenced patients had shown CD8+CD57+ cell expansion by flow cytometry. The CDR3 spans 16 residues. Germline CDR1 LNHDA, CDR2 SQIVND (reference sequence). Trimming stripped 7 bases from V and 6 bases from J, with 24 bases between. The template for TCR beta VDJ and CDR3 sequence profiling was genomic DNA. From the reads, TCRdb called clonotypes with MiXCR, one entry per CDR3 protein. The sample contains about 200,000 distinct CDR3 sequences, 65% of which appear only once. Sequencing was carried out using sorted CD4+, CD8+, or CD8+CD57+ T cells (not recorded which) from PBMCs. This sequence joins TRBV19 and TRBJ1-1; no reliable D call. The source of this sequence is a human donor with aplastic anemia. CDR3 residues: CASTTPAGWEVAEAFF. CDR3 coding DNA: TGTGCCAGTACTACCCCCGCCGGATGGGAGGTGGCTGAAGCTTTCTTT.